Listed below are T cell receptor beta chains from one sample, sequenced in a study of blood T cell repertoires in COVID-19. Sequenced by immunoSEQ multiplex PCR; TCRdb stores in-frame clones only, minus some. Of roughly 220,000 clones listed, more than 80% are singletons. Sequenced sample: peripheral blood. The receptors come from a man aged 25-40 years who had recovered from COVID-19. Both conserved end residues are part of each CDR3. The D gene is left open where the match is weak. Rows may omit the clone size; those that give it use once, few, many or a size class.

j_call,d_call,clone_size,v_call,cdr3_nt,cdr3_aa
TRBJ2-7,NA,once,TRBV10-3,TGTGCCATCAGGATCCGGGACTTCGGCTTGGATGAGCAGTACTTC,CAIRIRDFGLDEQYF
TRBJ2-2,TRBD2,NA,TRBV7-8,TGTGCCAGCAGCTCGCCGGGACTAGCGAACACCGGGGAGCTGTTTTTT,CASSSPGLANTGELFF
TRBJ1-1,NA,NA,TRBV19,TGTGCCAGTAGTCCTCAGGGCAGGGCCACTGAAGCTTTCTTT,CASSPQGRATEAFF
TRBJ1-3,NA,once,TRBV6-6,TGTGCCAGCAGTCCCATTTTAGGGGATTTTACGGGAAACACCATATATTTT,CASSPILGDFTGNTIYF
TRBJ2-7,TRBD2,NA,TRBV7-2,TGTGCCAGCAGCTTCGGCGGGGGGGTTGGGCAGTACTTC,CASSFGGGVGQYF
TRBJ1-2,TRBD1,NA,TRBV2,TGTGCCAGCAGAGGACAGGGGAATGCTAACTATGGCTACACCTTC,CASRGQGNANYGYTF
TRBJ2-3,TRBD1,once,TRBV5-8,TGTGCCAGCATCTCGCACAGGGGAGCCCGCTCCTGGGGCACAGATACGCAGTATTTT,CASISHRGARSWGTDTQYF
TRBJ1-5,NA,NA,TRBV2,TGTGCCAGCAGAGCTCACCGCCCTTATAGCAATCAGCCCCAGCATTTT,CASRAHRPYSNQPQHF
TRBJ2-7,NA,NA,TRBV25-1,TGTGCCAGCAGCCGAACAGGGCCCTTCTCCTACGAGCAGTACTTC,CASSRTGPFSYEQYF
TRBJ1-2,NA,NA,TRBV20-1,TGCAGTGCTAGTCCCGGACAGAAAGCTAACTATGGCTACACCTTC,CSASPGQKANYGYTF
TRBJ1-1,NA,few,TRBV3-1/TRBV3-2,TGTGCCAGCAGCCCCGGTCGAGGCACTGAAGCTTTCTTT,CASSPGRGTEAFF
TRBJ2-3,TRBD2,NA,TRBV5-1,TGCGCCAGCACTCGGACTAGCGGGGACTATACGCAGTATTTT,CASTRTSGDYTQYF
TRBJ1-2,TRBD1,NA,TRBV6-5,TGTGCCAGCCGGGGGGACAGGGGGTTTTTTGGCTACACCTTC,CASRGDRGFFGYTF
TRBJ2-5,TRBD1,NA,TRBV6-5,TGTGCCACGGGGGACAGGGGTCTTAAAGAGACCCAGTACTTC,CATGDRGLKETQYF
TRBJ1-2,NA,once,TRBV3-1/TRBV3-2,TGTGCCAGCAGCCAAGGACGCCAGGTCGGAGGCTACACCTTC,CASSQGRQVGGYTF
TRBJ2-2,NA,NA,TRBV28,TGTGCCACCGTTGGTCAGGGGGGCAACACCGGGGAGCTGTTTTTT,CATVGQGGNTGELFF
TRBJ1-3,NA,NA,TRBV5-1,TGCGCCAGCAGTACTAATTCTCTCCCTGGAAACACCATATATTTT,CASSTNSLPGNTIYF